The 24 T cell receptor beta chains below come from one sample, sequenced in a study of cytomegalovirus exposure and HLA in healthy donors. Use of 60 Vbeta and 13 Jbeta primers characterized the PCR. Sequenced by immunoSEQ multiplex PCR; TCRdb stores in-frame clones only, minus some. Here the sample spans some 120,000 clones, about 80% being singletons. Material: PBMCs. These receptors were collected from a man aged 25 to 40 in good health and CMV-seronegative.

This chain links TRBV5-4 with TRBJ2-5; 7 bases align to TRBD1. The trim removed 4 bases at V and 5 bases at J, leaving 11 bases unmatched. The CDR3 is 15 residues long. Germline values: CDR1 SGHNT, CDR2 YYREEE (reference sequence). For the CDR3, the DNA is TGTGCCAGCAGCCCCGGACAGGCTCCTCGGGAGACCCAGTACTTC. It codes for CASSPGQAPRETQYF.

CDR3 protein: CASRPRTGASNQPQHF. For the CDR3, the DNA is TGTGCCAGCAGACCCCGGACAGGGGCAAGCAATCAGCCCCAGCATTTT. The chain uses TRBV6-6 and TRBJ1-5; 9 bases are shared with TRBD1. The CDR3 is 16 residues long. Unmatched junction bases numbered 7, after V lost 6 bases and J lost 1 base. Per germline, CDR1 MNHNY and CDR2 SVGAGI (reference sequence).

V usage is TRBV11-2 and J usage is TRBJ2-2; TRBD2 aligns across 13 bases. The CDR3 totals 16 residues. After removal of 4 bases from V and 4 bases from J, the junction contained 3 bases not matched to a gene. Germline V lookup: CDR1 SGHAT, CDR2 FQNNGV. In DNA, the CDR3 is TGTGCCAGCAGCTCCCGGACTAGCGGGAGCACCGGGGAGCTGTTTTTT. Translation: CASSSRTSGSTGELFF.

This chain uses TRBV2 with TRBJ2-7; 9 nucleotides line up with TRBD1. Per the germline V gene, CDR1 is SNHLY and CDR2 is FYNNEI. V was pared by 3 bases and J by 3 bases, with 3 bases of the junction left unmatched. CDR3 length: 14 amino acids. DNA of the CDR3: TGTGCCAGCAGTGAGGGGACAGGGTTCTACGAGCAGTACTTC. Translated, it gives CASSEGTGFYEQYF. Combining the CDR3 with reference TRBV2 and TRBJ2-7 gives the whole variable domain EPEVTQTPSHQVTQMGQEVILRCVPISNHLYFYWYRQILGQKVEFLVSFYNNEISEKSEIFDDQFSVERPDGSNFTLKIRSTKLEDSAMYFCASSEGTGFYEQYFGPGTRLTVT.

This chain uses TRBV7-9 with TRBJ1-1; D might be TRBD1 (6 bases). The germline V gene has CDR1 SEHNR and CDR2 FQNEAQ (reference sequence). The CDR3 is made up of 12 amino acids. Trimming left V 4 bases short and J 10 bases short, with 13 bases between. The CDR3 protein is CASSYIQGGAFF. The CDR3 nucleotides read TGTGCCAGCAGCTACATACAGGGCGGAGCTTTCTTT.

The chain is built from TRBV5-1 and TRBJ2-4, with 7 bases lining up with TRBD1. Germline CDR1 SGHRS, CDR2 YFSETQ. Losses at the gene ends were 2 bases for V and 8 bases for J; bases not matched to a gene: 7. The CDR3 has 14 residues. The CDR3 nucleotides read TGCGCCAGCAGCTTAGGGGGCGATTTCGACATTCAGTACTTC. Amino acids: CASSLGGDFDIQYF. Variable domain in full (rest from reference TRBV5-1 and TRBJ2-4): KAGVTQTPRYLIKTRGQQVTLSCSPISGHRSVSWYQQTPGQGLQFLFEYFSETQRNKGNFPGRFSGRQFSNSRSEMNVSTLELGDSALYLCASSLGGDFDIQYFGAGTRLSVL.

This sequence joins TRBV11-2 and TRBJ2-7; possible D gene TRBD1, 7 bases. The ends were cut back, 1 base at V and 2 bases at J, with 12 bases in the middle. The CDR3 spans 15 residues. Germline assignment: CDR1 SGHAT and CDR2 FQNNGV. The CDR3 DNA is TGTGCCAGCAGCTTAGCAGGGGGACTGGCCTACGAGCAGTACTTC. It codes for CASSLAGGLAYEQYF.

This clone is medium-sized within its sample. The V call is TRBV5-4, the J call TRBJ2-7; D might be TRBD2 (6 bases). Germline V gene lookup returns CDR1 SGHNT and CDR2 YYREEE (reference sequence). This CDR3 has 14 residues. With 4 bases removed from V and 0 bases from J, the gap between germline ends came to 11 bases. The CDR3: CASSREWSSYEQYF. CDR3 nucleotides: TGTGCCAGCAGCCGGGAGTGGAGCTCCTACGAGCAGTACTTC. The full variable domain, completed using reference TRBV5-4 and TRBJ2-7, is ETGVTQSPTHLIKTRGQQVTLRCSSQSGHNTVSWYQQALGQGPQFIFQYYREEENGRGNFPPRFSGLQFPNYSSELNVNALELDDSALYLCASSREWSSYEQYFGPGTRLTVT.

V and J are TRBV5-8 and TRBJ2-5, with 7 bases that match TRBD1. The CDR3 runs 14 residues. Germline CDR1 is SGHTS and CDR2 is YDEGEE. V was pared by 4 bases and J by 2 bases, with 5 bases of the junction left unmatched. The CDR3 region has the DNA TGTGCCAGCAGCAGAGGGGGCAGACAAGAGACCCAGTACTTC. Translating gives CASSRGGRQETQYF.

The chain links TRBV5-1 to TRBJ2-7; TRBD1 agrees at 9 bases. Germline V lookup: CDR1 SGHRS, CDR2 YFSETQ. Losses at the gene ends were 4 bases for V and 4 bases for J; bases not matched to a gene: 3. The CDR3 sequence is 13 residues long. CDR3 nucleotide sequence: TGCGCCAGCAGCCAACAGGGGGCGTACGAGCAGTACTTC. It codes for CASSQQGAYEQYF. Full variable domain (remainder filled in from reference TRBV5-1 and TRBJ2-7): KAGVTQTPRYLIKTRGQQVTLSCSPISGHRSVSWYQQTPGQGLQFLFEYFSETQRNKGNFPGRFSGRQFSNSRSEMNVSTLELGDSALYLCASSQQGAYEQYFGPGTRLTVT.

This CDR3 reads CASSLSGSGEQYF. The CDR3 DNA sequence: TGCGCCAGCAGCTTGAGTGGGTCGGGGGAGCAGTACTTC. V and J are TRBV5-1 and TRBJ2-7, with D possibly being TRBD2 (5 bases). Germline assignment: CDR1 SGHRS and CDR2 YFSETQ. Trimming pared 1 base from V and 7 bases from J, leaving 12 bases between. There are 13 residues in the CDR3.

This clone was counted between two and nine times. The chain joins TRBV19 to TRBJ2-7, with 10 positions matching TRBD2. The length of the CDR3 is 15 residues. Per the germline V gene, CDR1 is LNHDA and CDR2 is SQIVND (reference sequence). V lost 2 bases, J lost 4 bases, and 5 bases stayed unmatched. The CDR3 loop is CASSISPSGSYEQYF. CDR3 nucleotide sequence: TGTGCCAGTAGTATAAGCCCTAGCGGGAGTTACGAGCAGTACTTC.

This clone has a handful of counts. The genes are TRBV19 and TRBJ2-2, with 15 bases aligning to TRBD2. The CDR3 loop spans 17 amino acids. The J segment lost 0 bases and the V segment lost 7 bases, leaving 3 bases of the junction unmatched. Germline CDR1 LNHDA, CDR2 SQIVND (reference sequence). DNA of the CDR3: TGTGCCAGTAAAGGGACTAGCGGGGGGACGAACACCGGGGAGCTGTTTTTT. It specifies CASKGTSGGTNTGELFF.

The chain joins TRBV6-1 to TRBJ1-3; D gene ambiguous. This CDR3 is 12 amino acids long. Germline V CDR1 and CDR2: MNHNS, SASEGT. V was clipped by 5 bases and J by 1 base, with 3 bases between them. This CDR3 is CASSPSGNTIYF. CDR3 bases: TGTGCCAGCAGTCCATCTGGAAACACCATATATTTT.

The J gene is TRBJ2-5, the V gene TRBV6-5; 11 positions agree with TRBD1. CDR3 length: 13 amino acids. CDR1 and CDR2 (germline): MNHEY, SVGAGI. V trimming: 5 bases; J trimming: 4 bases; junction bases outside the gene matches: 0. The CDR3 is CASSGQGAETQYF. DNA of the CDR3: TGTGCCAGCAGTGGACAGGGGGCAGAGACCCAGTACTTC.

This clone was recorded once. This chain connects TRBV5-5 to TRBJ2-3, with 8 bases identical to TRBD1. V gave up 0 bases and J gave up 2 bases; unmatched junction bases: 5. Germline CDR1 is SGHKS and CDR2 is YYEKEE (reference sequence). This CDR3 is 16 amino acids long. The CDR3 region has the DNA TGTGCCAGCAGCTTGGGCAGGGGGCAAGTCACAGATACGCAGTATTTT. Encoded protein: CASSLGRGQVTDTQYF. The whole variable domain, filled in from reference TRBV5-5 and TRBJ2-3, reads DAGVTQSPTHLIKTRGQQVTLRCSPISGHKSVSWYQQVLGQGPQFIFQYYEKEERGRGNFPDRFSARQFPNYSSELNVNALLLGDSALYLCASSLGRGQVTDTQYFGPGTRLTVL.

The chain links TRBV19 to TRBJ1-1; 9 bases map to TRBD1. Per germline, CDR1 LNHDA and CDR2 SQIVND (reference sequence). V shed 1 base, J shed 3 bases, and the junction held 3 bases outside the gene matches. CDR3 length equals 15 residues. CDR3 sequence reads: CASSIADRGYTEAFF. The CDR3 nucleotides are TGTGCCAGTAGTATAGCGGACAGGGGCTACACTGAAGCTTTCTTT. The full variable domain, rest sourced from reference TRBV19 and TRBJ1-1, is DGGITQSPKYLFRKEGQNVTLSCEQNLNHDAMYWYRQDPGQGLRLIYYSQIVNDFQKGDIAEGYSVSREKKESFPLTVTSAQKNPTAFYLCASSIADRGYTEAFFGQGTRLTVV.

This clone was seen only a few times. The V gene is TRBV2, the J gene TRBJ2-7, with a tentative D call TRBD1 (5 bases). From germline, CDR1 is SNHLY and CDR2 FYNNEI. CDR3 size: 15 residues. V was trimmed by 3 bases and J by 3 bases, leaving 15 bases between them. The CDR3 bases are TGTGCCAGCAGTGAGTACAGGCCGCCTGGCTACGAGCAGTACTTC. Its translation: CASSEYRPPGYEQYF.

The J gene is TRBJ1-4, the V gene TRBV5-1; TRBD1 matches 7 bases. Losses at the gene ends were 5 bases for V and 5 bases for J; bases not matched to a gene: 6. Germline loops: CDR1 SGHRS, CDR2 YFSETQ. This CDR3 is built from 14 residues. The CDR3 nucleotides read TGCGCCAGCAGACCGGGACAGATAAATGAAAAACTGTTTTTT. This translates into CASRPGQINEKLFF.

J is TRBJ1-2 and V is TRBV5-1, with D unclear. CDR3 size: 13 residues. CDR1 SGHRS and CDR2 YFSETQ come from the germline V gene. V was trimmed by 2 bases and J by 4 bases, leaving 9 bases between them. The CDR3 loop reads CASSLWEGYGYTF. The CDR3 region has the DNA TGCGCCAGCAGCTTATGGGAGGGCTATGGCTACACCTTC.

This chain links TRBV30 with TRBJ2-5; no firm D call. The DNA end lines up better with TRBJ2-7; the J call may be wrong. The CDR3 totals 12 residues. Germline values: CDR1 GTSNPN, CDR2 SVGIG (reference sequence). CDR3 loop: CAWSGADYEQYF. The CDR3 region has the DNA TGTGCCTGGAGTGGGGCAGACTACGAGCAGTACTTC.

This clone was counted a few times. The chain joins TRBV6-6 to TRBJ2-7, with TRBD1 matching over 8 bases. The trim removed 2 bases at V and 0 bases at J, leaving 6 bases unmatched. Germline V gene sequence: CDR1 MNHNY, CDR2 SVGAGI (reference sequence). The CDR3 covers 16 residues. This chain's CDR3 is CASSYPRTGFSYEQYF. As DNA, the CDR3 is TGTGCCAGCAGTTACCCCCGGACAGGGTTCTCCTACGAGCAGTACTTC.

This clone was seen more than once but under ten times. This chain connects TRBV25-1 to TRBJ1-2; D remains ambiguous. Germline V lookup: CDR1 MGHDK, CDR2 SYGVNS. Trimming pared 5 bases from V and 6 bases from J, leaving 7 bases between. The CDR3 totals 11 residues. CDR3 sequence reads: CASSSGNGYTF. In nucleotides, the CDR3 is TGTGCCAGCAGTTCGGGTAATGGCTACACCTTC.

The chain couples TRBV5-1 to TRBJ2-2; D perhaps matches TRBD2 (5 bases). In germline, CDR1 is SGHRS, CDR2 YFSETQ. Trimming pared 0 bases from V and 6 bases from J, leaving 18 bases between. The CDR3 sequence is 17 residues long. CDR3 nucleotide sequence: TGCGCCAGCAGCTTGGCATCGGGGATGACCATGGCCGGGGAGCTGTTTTTT. This codes for CASSLASGMTMAGELFF.